This T cell receptor (beta chain) was recorded in a study of cytotoxic CD8 clonotypes in ibrutinib-treated CLL. Overall study context: By median around 69 months, about 12 had progressed and around 14 stayed remitted; responses had been 2 complete and 24 partial.

General study results and limits: The clonality went up when patients responded to ibrutinib and dropped back toward baseline at progression. Shared public clonotypes were rare, and on treatment they either got smaller or stayed the same. Sustained-remission and progressing patients had different sampling times.

CDR1 is SQVTM, CDR2 ANQGSEA, per germline. This CDR3 has 13 amino acids. Trimming removed 7 bases from V and 4 bases from J; junction bases left unmatched: 7. This clone was detected once. Antigen specificity is unknown. The assay was immunoSEQ multiplex PCR, and TCRdb's table has in-frame clones only and misses some. The sample includes roughly 97,000 clones, 60% to 80% of them seen just once. The V call is TRBV29-1, the J call TRBJ1-1; the match to TRBD1 covers 9 bases. This sequence originates from a human donor with chronic lymphocytic leukemia. The specimen was PBMCs, collected after 12 months of ibrutinib treatment. This chain's CDR3 is CSAKQGATTEAFF. CDR3 sequence (DNA): TGCAGCGCCAAACAGGGGGCGACCACTGAAGCTTTCTTT.